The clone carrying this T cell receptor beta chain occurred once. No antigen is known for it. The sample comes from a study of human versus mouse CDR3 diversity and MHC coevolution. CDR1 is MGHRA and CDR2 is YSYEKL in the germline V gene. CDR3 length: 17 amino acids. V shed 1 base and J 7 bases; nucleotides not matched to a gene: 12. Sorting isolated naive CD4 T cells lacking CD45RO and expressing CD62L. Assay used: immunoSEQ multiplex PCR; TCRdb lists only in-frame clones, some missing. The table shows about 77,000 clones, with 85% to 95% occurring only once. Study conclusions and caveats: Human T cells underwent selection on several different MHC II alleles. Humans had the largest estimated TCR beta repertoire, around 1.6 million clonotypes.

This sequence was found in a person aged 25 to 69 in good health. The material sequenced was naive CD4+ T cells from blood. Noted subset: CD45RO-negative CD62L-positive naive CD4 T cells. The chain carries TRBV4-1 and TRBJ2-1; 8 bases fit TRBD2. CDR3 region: CASSQGPQSGRGNEQFF. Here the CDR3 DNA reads TGCGCCAGCAGCCAAGGCCCTCAAAGCGGGAGAGGGAATGAGCAGTTCTTC.